This is a list of T cell receptor beta chains from one sample in a study of blood T cell repertoires in COVID-19. TCRdb keeps only in-frame clones here, not all; method: immunoSEQ multiplex PCR. The repertoire includes about 330,000 clones, over 80% of them detected once, and 7.5% to 10% sits in the top ten. Sequencing input: peripheral blood. The origin of the receptors is a young man with COVID-19, enrolled during active disease. CDR3s include the opening cysteine and the closing phenylalanine or tryptophan. D genes are given only for firm matches. Clone size is given for some rows only: seen once, a few or many times, or a class if the clone is expanded.

J gene | clone size | D gene | V gene | CDR3 protein | CDR3 DNA
TRBJ2-1 | . | TRBD1 | TRBV5-4 | CASSLWGQGNNEQFF | TGTGCCAGCAGCTTGTGGGGACAGGGTAACAATGAGCAGTTCTTC
TRBJ1-2 | . | . | TRBV3-1/TRBV3-2 | CASSPWAENYGYTF | TGTGCCAGCAGCCCTTGGGCCGAAAACTATGGCTACACCTTC
TRBJ2-7 | once | . | TRBV5-4 | CASSAGGGAGYEQYF | TGTGCCAGCAGCGCAGGAGGGGGGGCTGGATACGAGCAGTACTTC
TRBJ2-5 | . | . | TRBV19 | CASSRRNQETQYF | TGTGCCAGTAGTCGGCGGAACCAAGAGACCCAGTACTTC
TRBJ1-2 | . | TRBD1 | TRBV28 | CASSLLGRGREKDYGYTF | TGTGCCAGCAGTTTATTGGGCAGGGGGCGCGAAAAAGACTATGGCTACACCTTC
TRBJ2-1 | . | TRBD1 | TRBV5-1 | CASSQGQGTFYNEQFF | TGCGCCAGCAGCCAAGGACAGGGGACCTTCTACAATGAGCAGTTCTTC
TRBJ1-3 | . | . | TRBV4-2 | CASSALGGVDGNTIYF | TGTGCCAGCAGCGCCCTAGGAGGGGTGGACGGAAACACCATATATTTT
TRBJ1-2 | . | . | TRBV20-1 | CSARDGYTF | TGCAGTGCCAGGGATGGCTACACCTTC
TRBJ2-5 | . | . | TRBV29-1 | CSVRRGKGETQYF | TGCAGCGTTCGACGGGGGAAAGGAGAGACCCAGTACTTC
TRBJ2-3 | . | . | TRBV5-5 | CASSGRRGQRDTQYF | TGTGCCAGCAGCGGGCGGAGGGGGCAAAGAGATACGCAGTATTTT
TRBJ2-7 | . | . | TRBV19 | CASSRELLNEQYF | TGTGCCAGTAGTCGGGAGTTATTGAACGAGCAGTACTTC
TRBJ1-3 | . | . | TRBV7-9 | CASSPPTGDPGNTIYF | TGTGCCAGCAGCCCTCCGACAGGCGACCCTGGAAACACCATATATTTT
TRBJ1-3 | . | . | TRBV9 | CASSVQGEMSGNTIYF | TGTGCCAGCAGCGTTCAAGGGGAAATGTCTGGAAACACCATATATTTT
TRBJ1-5 | . | . | TRBV6-2/TRBV6-3 | CASSYIRGSNQPQHF | TGTGCCAGCAGTTACATCCGGGGGAGCAATCAGCCCCAGCATTTT
TRBJ1-1 | . | TRBD1 | TRBV5-8 | CASSSSGGAYTEAFF | TGTGCCAGCAGTTCATCAGGGGGCGCCTACACTGAAGCTTTCTTT
TRBJ1-4 | . | . | TRBV5-6 | CASSWAGFNEKLFF | TGTGCCAGCAGCTGGGCAGGATTTAATGAAAAACTGTTTTTT
TRBJ2-3 | . | . | TRBV28 | CASSWRITDTQYF | TGTGCCAGCAGTTGGCGGATCACAGATACGCAGTATTTT
TRBJ2-3 | . | . | TRBV6-1 | CASSDRGDTQYF | TGTGCCAGCAGTGATAGGGGAGATACGCAGTATTTT
TRBJ1-6 | few | . | TRBV28 | CASSLGGSGSPLHF | TGTGCCAGCAGCCTGGGGGGGTCGGGTTCACCCCTCCACTTT
TRBJ2-3 | . | . | TRBV9 | CASSVAARPTDTQYF | TGTGCCAGCAGCGTAGCTGCGCGGCCCACAGATACGCAGTATTTT
TRBJ1-5 | . | . | TRBV4-2 | CASSHGGVQGSNQPQHF | TGTGCCAGCAGCCACGGCGGGGTACAAGGTAGCAATCAGCCCCAGCATTTT
TRBJ1-1 | . | . | TRBV20-1 | CSASVGEGRGAFF | TGCAGTGCTAGTGTAGGGGAGGGCCGGGGGGCTTTCTTT